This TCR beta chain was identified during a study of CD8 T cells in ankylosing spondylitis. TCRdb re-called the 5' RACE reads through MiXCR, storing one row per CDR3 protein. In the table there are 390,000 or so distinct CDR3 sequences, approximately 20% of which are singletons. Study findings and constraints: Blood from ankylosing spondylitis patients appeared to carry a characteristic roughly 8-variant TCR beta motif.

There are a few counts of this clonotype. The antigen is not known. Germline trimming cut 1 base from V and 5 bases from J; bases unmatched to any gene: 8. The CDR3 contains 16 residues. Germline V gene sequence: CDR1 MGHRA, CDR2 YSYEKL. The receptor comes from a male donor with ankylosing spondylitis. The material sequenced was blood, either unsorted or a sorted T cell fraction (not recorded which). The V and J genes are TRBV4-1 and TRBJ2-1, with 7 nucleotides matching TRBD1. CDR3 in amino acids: CASSQALGRGNNEQFF. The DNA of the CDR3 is TGCGCCAGCAGCCAAGCGTTAGGCAGGGGGAACAATGAGCAGTTCTTC.